The count of the clone carrying this T cell receptor beta chain is one. Its antigen is not known. The data belong to a study of cytomegalovirus exposure and HLA in healthy donors. Background on the study: Out of 398 genotyped donors, roughly 80% belonged to the Caucasian-associated ancestry cluster. The study's findings and limits: Highest at DRB1 and lowest at HLA-C, TCR association rates differed among HLA loci in a later analysis.

Amplification used 60 Vbeta primers and 13 Jbeta primers. Some clones are missing from TCRdb's copy, which holds only in-frame ones; the method was immunoSEQ multiplex PCR. The data contain about 94,000 clones, approximately 79% of them singletons. Germline lookup yields CDR1 SGDLS and CDR2 YYNGEE. The CDR3 loop spans 20 amino acids. V gave up 1 base and J gave up 1 base; unmatched junction bases: 14. V usage is TRBV9 and J usage is TRBJ2-1; 10 positions match TRBD2. The source is a woman aged 35 to 49 in good health and CMV-seronegative. Sequencing was carried out using PBMCs. The DNA of the CDR3 is TGTGCCAGCAGCGTATCCTCCTATAGCGGGGGGTCTTATTCCTACAATGAGCAGTTCTTC. Translated, it gives CASSVSSYSGGSYSYNEQFF.